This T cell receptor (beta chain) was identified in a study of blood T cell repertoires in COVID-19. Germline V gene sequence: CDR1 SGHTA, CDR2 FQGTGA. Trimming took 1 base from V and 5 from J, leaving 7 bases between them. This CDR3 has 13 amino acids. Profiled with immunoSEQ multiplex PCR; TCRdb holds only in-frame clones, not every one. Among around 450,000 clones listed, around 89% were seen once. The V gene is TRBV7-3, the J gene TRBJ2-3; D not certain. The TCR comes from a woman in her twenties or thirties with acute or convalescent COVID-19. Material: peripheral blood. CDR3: CASSLSDKDTQYF. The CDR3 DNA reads TGTGCCAGCAGCTTAAGCGACAAAGATACGCAGTATTTT. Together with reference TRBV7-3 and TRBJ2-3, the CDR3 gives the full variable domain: GAGVSQTPSNKVTEKGKYVELRCDPISGHTALYWYRQSLGQGPEFLIYFQGTGAADDSGLPNDRFFAVRPEGSVSTLKIQRTERGDSAVYLCASSLSDKDTQYFGPGTRLTVL.